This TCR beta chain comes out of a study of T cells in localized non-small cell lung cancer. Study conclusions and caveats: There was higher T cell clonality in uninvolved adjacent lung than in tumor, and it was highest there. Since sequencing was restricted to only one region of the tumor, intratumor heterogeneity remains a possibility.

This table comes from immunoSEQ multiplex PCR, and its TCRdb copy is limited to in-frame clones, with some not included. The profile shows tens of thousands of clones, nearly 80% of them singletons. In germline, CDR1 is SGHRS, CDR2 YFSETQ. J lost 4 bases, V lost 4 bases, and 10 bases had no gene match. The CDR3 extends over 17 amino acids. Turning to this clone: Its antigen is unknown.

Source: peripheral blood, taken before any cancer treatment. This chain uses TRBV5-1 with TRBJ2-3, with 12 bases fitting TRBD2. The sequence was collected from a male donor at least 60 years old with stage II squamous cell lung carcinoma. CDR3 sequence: CASSPDPGTSGPDTQYF. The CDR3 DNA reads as TGCGCCAGCAGCCCCGACCCCGGGACTAGCGGGCCAGATACGCAGTATTTT.